The 13 T cell receptor beta chains below come from one sample, sequenced in a study of T cells after yellow fever vaccination. TCRdb processed the 5' RACE reads anew with MiXCR; each CDR3 protein has one entry. The sample carries roughly 100,000 distinct CDR3 sequences, roughly 10% recorded once. The material was CD8+ T cells not binding an NS4B(214-222) dextramer, sorted from PBMCs, obtained roughly 14 days after the first yellow fever vaccination. Source of these receptors: a man in his late teens or twenties who received the YFV17D yellow fever vaccine.

This clonotype showed up just a few times. The chain carries TRBV30 and TRBJ2-2; the D is unclear. CDR1 and CDR2 (germline): GTSNPN, SVGIG (reference sequence). CDR3 length: 12 residues. V was shortened by 2 bases and J by 5 bases, with 6 bases between the two germline ends. In nucleotides, the CDR3 is TGTGCCTGGAGTCATTCGACCGGGGAGCTGTTTTTT. Translated, it gives CAWSHSTGELFF.

The chain carries TRBV12-3 or TRBV12-4 and TRBJ2-5; TRBD2 matches at 8 bases. This CDR3 comprises 17 residues. J gave up 4 bases and V 5 bases, and 15 bases lay outside the gene matches. The CDR3 region is CASSPTYSGEGVETQYF. DNA for the CDR3: TGTGCCAGCAGTCCTACTTATAGCGGGGAAGGCGTAGAGACCCAGTACTTC.

The V gene is TRBV12-3 or TRBV12-4, the J gene TRBJ2-2, with D hard to call. This CDR3 is 15 amino acids long. Trimming shortened V by 3 bases and J by 2 bases, and 10 bases separated the two germline ends. CDR3 sequence (DNA): TGTGCCAGCAGTTTCTTTCGGAGAAACACCGGGGAGCTGTTTTTT. It codes for CASSFFRRNTGELFF.

This clonotype was seen ten or more times. Its ends do not fully match the called genes, so a read error is possible. The J gene is TRBJ2-7, the V gene TRBV6-6; D is perhaps TRBD1 or TRBD2 (5 bases each). The CDR3 length is 12 residues. Germline lookup yields CDR1 MNHNY and CDR2 SVGAGI (reference sequence). The CDR3 reads CASLGTSYEQCF. Written as DNA, the CDR3 is TGTGCCTCCCTGGGGACCTCCTACGAGCAGTGCTTC.

CDR3 nucleotides: TGTGCCACCCCCGGTACAGGGGTATTCTATGGCTACACCTTC. It translates to CATPGTGVFYGYTF. The chain carries TRBV6-1 and TRBJ1-2; 7 nucleotides match TRBD1. The CDR3 sequence is 14 residues long. The germline V gene encodes CDR1 MNHNS and CDR2 SASEGT. Trimming cost V 10 bases and J 4 bases; bases outside gene matches: 12.

The rearrangement links TRBV27 to TRBJ1-4, with unresolved D. The CDR3 spans 15 residues. Germline assignment: CDR1 MNHEY and CDR2 SMNVEV (reference sequence). Trimming stripped 5 bases from V and 9 bases from J, with 19 bases between. CDR3 coding DNA: TGTGCCAGCAGTATTGGAGGGCTGGGAGGGAAAAAACTGTTTTTT. Translating it yields CASSIGGLGGKKLFF.

This clonotype was observed a few times. The J gene is TRBJ2-1, the V gene TRBV14; D is unresolved. This CDR3 is 13 amino acids long. V lost 4 bases to trimming and J lost 0 bases, with 4 bases between them. Germline CDR1 and CDR2: SGHDN and FVKESK. The chain's CDR3 is CASSPLSYNEQFF. The CDR3 nucleotides read TGTGCCAGCAGCCCGCTCTCCTACAATGAGCAGTTCTTC.

The V call is TRBV4-1, the J call TRBJ2-3, with a possible D match to TRBD1 (5 bases). V was clipped by 0 bases and J by 1 base, with 8 bases between them. This CDR3 is built from 15 residues. In germline, CDR1 is MGHRA, CDR2 YSYEKL. CDR3 DNA: TGCGCCAGCAGCCAAGATCTAGGGGGCACAGATACGCAGTATTTT. Amino acids: CASSQDLGGTDTQYF.

The rearrangement links TRBV3-1 to TRBJ1-1, with D perhaps matching TRBD1 (5 bases). V lost 0 bases and J 11 bases, leaving 19 bases between the germline ends. The CDR3 extends over 15 amino acids. Germline-derived CDR1 and CDR2 are LGHDT and YNNKEL (reference sequence). CDR3 region: CASSQDRPTGQGAFF. CDR3 nucleotides: TGTGCCAGCAGCCAAGATCGCCCCACCGGACAAGGCGCTTTCTTT. The variable domain in full, completed from reference TRBV3-1 and TRBJ1-1, reads DTAVSQTPKYLVTQMGNDKSIKCEQNLGHDTMYWYKQDSKKFLKIMFSYNNKELIINETVPNRFSPKSPDKAHLNLHINSLELGDSAVYFCASSQDRPTGQGAFFGQGTRLTVV.

V is TRBV4-1 and J is TRBJ1-1, with 7 bases lining up with TRBD1. The CDR3 contains 13 residues. The V segment lost 2 bases and the J segment 10 bases; nucleotides outside the gene matches: 7. CDR1 is MGHRA and CDR2 is YSYEKL in the germline V gene. The CDR3 protein is CASSQTGQVRAFF. CDR3 in DNA: TGCGCCAGCAGCCAAACAGGACAGGTCCGAGCTTTCTTT.

V gene TRBV4-1 combines with J gene TRBJ1-6; no reliable D call. This CDR3 has 16 residues. Per germline, CDR1 MGHRA and CDR2 YSYEKL. The V and J ends lost 1 base and 5 bases respectively, with 12 bases between them. CDR3 region: CASSQALGRDNSPLHF. Here the CDR3 DNA reads TGCGCCAGCAGCCAAGCCCTCGGTAGGGATAATTCACCCCTCCACTTT.

This clonotype was seen a handful of times. This sequence joins TRBV11-1 and TRBJ2-7, with a tentative D call TRBD2 (6 bases). The CDR3 has 15 residues. Germline CDR1 reads SGHAT; CDR2 reads FQDESV (reference sequence). V was pared by 0 bases and J by 7 bases, with 16 bases between. CDR3 DNA sequence: TGTGCCAGCAGCTTAGCGGCCAACCCTGGGAGGGAGCAGTACGTC. Its translation: CASSLAANPGREQYV.

This clonotype has ten or more counts. V usage is TRBV29-1 and J usage is TRBJ2-2; 8 bases are a match to TRBD1. The germline V gene encodes CDR1 SQVTM and CDR2 ANQGSEA. The CDR3 is 15 residues long. Trimming removed 4 bases from V and 2 bases from J; junction bases left unmatched: 6. The CDR3 nucleotides are TGCAGCGTTGTGGGGCAGGGGGCAAACACCGGGGAGCTGTTTTTT. Protein sequence: CSVVGQGANTGELFF.